This T cell receptor beta chain was recorded in a study of blood T cell repertoires in COVID-19. Study at large: Sites in the United States, Italy and Spain provided acute and convalescent COVID-19 samples. PBMCs, B-cell-depleted T cells, or T cells provided the cDNA or gDNA that made up the material.

CDR1 and CDR2 from the germline V gene are SGHTA and FQGTGA. CDR3 length equals 14 residues. Trimming took 3 bases from V and 0 from J, leaving 5 bases between them. In the authors' workflow: Researchers report that nucleated cell counts were estimated from reference gene primer amplification. Repertoires were generated with immunoSEQ multiplex PCR, while TCRdb's copy carries only in-frame clones and drops some. The V and J calls and the clone size are those of that table, but D and trimming were determined from the DNA. The sample yields 130,000 to 150,000 clones, approximately 90% seen once. In Seattle, patients joined the study during active infection and were tracked longitudinally.

The sequence derives from a man in his late teens or twenties with COVID-19, enrolled during active disease. The chain uses TRBV7-3 and TRBJ2-2, with unresolved D. The sample taken for sequencing was peripheral blood. DNA for the CDR3: TGTGCCAGCAGCTTTCAGGCGAACACCGGGGAGCTGTTTTTT. Translation gives CASSFQANTGELFF.